Reported below is one T cell receptor beta chain. Antigen specificity is unknown. This sample was taken from a study of identical twins. V was clipped by 2 bases and J by 3 bases, with 14 bases between them. Germline assignment: CDR1 MNHEY and CDR2 SMNVEV (reference sequence). The CDR3 is 16 amino acids. After template switching added a universal primer site, the resulting cDNA carried unique molecular identifiers. TCRdb called the 5' RACE reads again in MiXCR, with one record for every CDR3 protein. Among 1,800,000 or so distinct CDR3 sequences listed, more than 30% were seen once. Study-level points and caveats: Excess sharing by twins proved weaker in beta out-of-frame sequences. Monozygotic twins shared more out-of-frame TCR alpha than recombination models predicted.

The chain uses TRBV27 and TRBJ2-1; weak D call: TRBD2 (6 bases). The sample consisted of cord blood. The TCR was taken from a newborn girl in good health. The chain's CDR3 is CASSLRRGSNYNEQFF. The CDR3, as DNA: TGTGCCAGCAGTTTACGGAGGGGTAGCAACTACAATGAGCAGTTCTTC.